This passage covers 26 T cell receptor beta chains from one sample sequenced in a study of cytomegalovirus exposure and HLA in healthy donors. Amplification used 60 Vbeta primers and 13 Jbeta primers. The table came from immunoSEQ multiplex PCR; TCRdb's copy has only in-frame clones and leaves some out. The table records 75,000 to 90,000 clones, over 65% of them present only once. Sequences were obtained from PBMCs. The receptors derive from a man aged 45-65 years in good health and CMV-seronegative.

The rearrangement uses TRBV28 and TRBJ2-3, with 7 nucleotides matching TRBD2. V trimming: 8 bases; J trimming: 15 bases; junction bases outside the gene matches: 14. The CDR3 has 12 residues. The germline CDR1 and CDR2 sequences are MDHEN and SYDVKM. The CDR3 spells CASRTLPGLNYF. The DNA of the CDR3 is TGTGCCAGCCGGACCCTACCGGGACTAAATTATTTT.

This clone has at least ten counts. The chain is built from TRBV10-3 and TRBJ1-1; D might be TRBD1 (5 bases). Germline CDR1 reads ENHRY; CDR2 reads SYGVKD. V lost 6 bases to trimming and J lost 5 bases, with 10 bases between them. The CDR3 extends over 12 amino acids. CDR3 protein: CAISRGETEAFF. CDR3 DNA: TGTGCCATCAGCCGGGGGGAGACTGAAGCTTTCTTT.

This sequence joins TRBV2 and TRBJ1-1, with a possible D match to TRBD1 (5 bases). V was shortened by 2 bases and J by 3 bases, with 10 bases between the two germline ends. CDR1 is SNHLY and CDR2 is FYNNEI in the germline V gene. The CDR3 is 14 residues long. CDR3 protein: CASSERGSYTEAFF. DNA of the CDR3: TGTGCCAGCAGTGAACGGGGGTCCTACACTGAAGCTTTCTTT.

V is TRBV25-1 and J is TRBJ1-2; D is ambiguous. In germline, CDR1 is MGHDK, CDR2 SYGVNS. The CDR3 is 12 residues long. V dropped 4 bases and J dropped 5 bases, with 8 bases sitting between them. The CDR3 loop is CASSASSYGYTF. The CDR3 DNA sequence: TGTGCCAGCAGTGCGAGCTCTTATGGCTACACCTTC.

The chain links TRBV30 to TRBJ1-2; D is unclear. Germline V gene data show CDR1 as GTSNPN and CDR2 as SVGIG (reference sequence). V shed 8 bases and J shed 5 bases, with 18 bases lying between them. The CDR3 sequence is 13 residues long. CDR3 in DNA: TGTGCCCACCCCCGTGCAGGATTTTATGGCTACACCTTC. Its translation: CAHPRAGFYGYTF.

This chain links TRBV10-3 with TRBJ2-3; D not certain. The CDR3 sequence is 11 residues long. Trimming cost V 8 bases and J 2 bases, with 5 bases left between them. CDR1 and CDR2 (germline): ENHRY, SYGVKD. CDR3 DNA sequence: TGTGCCATCTTAAACACAGATACGCAGTATTTT. This translates into CAILNTDTQYF.

This clone was observed a single time. The chain is built from TRBV5-5 and TRBJ2-5; 8 positions agree with TRBD1. The CDR3 runs to 15 residues. With 4 bases clipped from V and 4 bases from J, the junction kept 9 bases outside the gene matches. Germline CDR1 is SGHKS and CDR2 is YYEKEE (reference sequence). The CDR3 bases are TGTGCCAGCAGCCCGGACAGGGTTCAACGAGAGACCCAGTACTTC. This sequence encodes CASSPDRVQRETQYF.

The chain couples TRBV6-1 to TRBJ1-6, with D unresolved. Trimming took off 8 bases at V and 10 bases at J, with 15 bases between the two ends. The CDR3 consists of 13 residues. Germline assignment: CDR1 MNHNS and CDR2 SASEGT. This CDR3 reads CASGASGNSPLHF. The CDR3 nucleotides are TGTGCCAGCGGAGCGTCGGGGAACTCACCCCTCCACTTT.

The rearrangement joins TRBV5-4 to TRBJ2-5; the D gene is possibly TRBD2 (6 bases). The germline V gene has CDR1 SGHNT and CDR2 YYREEE (reference sequence). The CDR3 runs 14 residues. The germline V and J ends were trimmed by 4 bases and 1 base, with 11 bases remaining between them. In nucleotides, the CDR3 is TGTGCCAGCAGCGTTAAGACTAGCCAAGAGACCCAGTACTTC. It specifies CASSVKTSQETQYF.

This chain joins TRBV6-1 and TRBJ2-3; TRBD1 is a possible D gene (8 bases). The V gene's germline CDR1 is MNHNS and CDR2 SASEGT. V was clipped by 7 bases and J by 4 bases, with 18 bases between them. The CDR3 runs 15 residues. Written as DNA, the CDR3 is TGTGCCAGCATGGGGGGGGCAGGGGGCGCAGATACGCAGTATTTT. Amino acid sequence: CASMGGAGGADTQYF.

The V gene is TRBV2, the J gene TRBJ1-2; 12 bases are a match to TRBD1. Per germline, CDR1 SNHLY and CDR2 FYNNEI. This CDR3 has 13 residues. The ends lost 6 bases at V and 8 bases at J; junction bases unmatched: 4. CDR3 bases: TGTGCCAGCAGGAGGGGGACAGGGGGCGGCTACACCTTC. Amino acids: CASRRGTGGGYTF.

The genes are TRBV7-3 and TRBJ2-2; TRBD1 matches 8 bases. The germline CDR1 and CDR2 sequences are SGHTA and FQGTGA. After removal of 4 bases from V and 5 bases from J, the junction contained 3 bases not matched to a gene. The CDR3 loop spans 14 amino acids. CDR3 protein: CASSSTGATGELFF. In DNA form, the CDR3 reads TGTGCCAGCAGCTCGACAGGGGCGACCGGGGAGCTGTTTTTT.

The chain has TRBV30 and TRBJ2-4; possible D gene TRBD2, 5 bases. This CDR3 region has 15 residues. CDR1 and CDR2 from the germline V gene are GTSNPN and SVGIG (reference sequence). Trimming removed 2 bases from V and 0 bases from J, with 11 bases in between. The CDR3 region is CAWSPGDLAKNIQYF. The CDR3 nucleotides are TGTGCCTGGAGTCCCGGGGATCTAGCCAAAAACATTCAGTACTTC. Full variable domain (rest looked up from reference TRBV30 and TRBJ2-4): SQTIHQWPATLVQPVGSPLSLECTVEGTSNPNLYWYRQAAGRGLQLLFYSVGIGQISSEVPQNLSASRPQDRQFILSSKKLLLSDSGFYLCAWSPGDLAKNIQYFGAGTRLSVL.

This rearrangement joins TRBV7-2 to TRBJ1-1, with a tentative D call TRBD1 (6 bases). Germline assignment: CDR1 SGHTA and CDR2 FQGNSA. The ends were cut back, 5 bases at V and 4 bases at J, with 11 bases in the middle. CDR3 length equals 13 residues. CDR3 sequence (DNA): TGTGCCAGCAGCCTCACAGGGATCACTGAAGCTTTCTTT. Translating it yields CASSLTGITEAFF. Supplemented by reference TRBV7-2 and TRBJ1-1, the full variable domain reads GAGVSQSPSNKVTEKGKDVELRCDPISGHTALYWYRQSLGQGLEFLIYFQGNSAPDKSGLPSDRFSAERTGGSVSTLTIQRTQQEDSAVYLCASSLTGITEAFFGQGTRLTVV.

This clone was observed a handful of times. The chain joins TRBV19 to TRBJ1-5; no definite D call. Trimming stripped 7 bases from V and 3 bases from J, with 16 bases between. Germline CDR1 reads LNHDA; CDR2 reads SQIVND (reference sequence). This CDR3 comprises 15 residues. The DNA for the CDR3 is TGTGCCAGTAACCCCCCAGGTACAAACAATCAGCCCCAGCATTTT. It specifies CASNPPGTNNQPQHF.

This CDR3 reads CAISDKPTSTDTQYF. In nucleotides, the CDR3 is TGTGCCATCAGTGACAAACCCACTAGCACAGATACGCAGTATTTT. The V gene is TRBV10-3, the J gene TRBJ2-3; no firm D call. The V and J ends lost 3 bases and 0 bases respectively, with 10 bases between them. This CDR3 is 15 amino acids long. Germline V gene sequence: CDR1 ENHRY, CDR2 SYGVKD.

The V and J genes are TRBV10-1 and TRBJ2-2; 8 bases map to TRBD2. Trimming took 10 bases from V and 0 from J; bases not matched to a gene: 4. There are 14 residues in the CDR3. Germline V lookup: CDR1 WNHNN, CDR2 SYGVQD (reference sequence). Here the CDR3 reads CATPRGANTGELFF. The CDR3, as DNA: TGCGCCACCCCGCGGGGGGCGAACACCGGGGAGCTGTTTTTT.

This clone occurred a few times. DNA for the CDR3: TGTGCCAGCATCTTAATAATCCAGGGCGGTGGCTACACCTTC. Its translation is CASILIIQGGGYTF. This rearrangement joins TRBV2 to TRBJ1-2; a weak D match, TRBD1 (5 bases). The germline V and J ends were trimmed by 7 bases and 7 bases, with 19 bases remaining between them. CDR3 length: 14 amino acids. Germline values: CDR1 SNHLY, CDR2 FYNNEI. Full variable domain (remainder filled in from reference TRBV2 and TRBJ1-2): EPEVTQTPSHQVTQMGQEVILRCVPISNHLYFYWYRQILGQKVEFLVSFYNNEISEKSEIFDDQFSVERPDGSNFTLKIRSTKLEDSAMYFCASILIIQGGGYTFGSGTRLTVV.

This clone was counted once. The gene calls are TRBV4-1 and TRBJ2-7; no firm D call. Germline CDR1 is MGHRA and CDR2 is YSYEKL. The CDR3 totals 11 residues. V lost 4 bases and J 3 bases, leaving 4 bases between the germline ends. The CDR3 here is CASSPIYEQYF. CDR3 nucleotides: TGCGCCAGCAGCCCCATCTACGAGCAGTACTTC.

This chain uses TRBV11-1 with TRBJ2-2; 7 bases fit TRBD1. CDR1 and CDR2 from the germline V gene are SGHAT and FQDESV (reference sequence). The V gene end was trimmed by 6 bases and the J gene end by 6 bases; junction bases not matched to a gene: 7. The CDR3 consists of 14 residues. In DNA, the CDR3 is TGTGCCAGCAGGGTCCGGGACAGCTCCGGGGAGCTGTTTTTT. Translating gives CASRVRDSSGELFF.

The J gene is TRBJ1-6, the V gene TRBV27; 9 bases map to TRBD1. J gave up 9 bases and V 2 bases, and 5 bases lay outside the gene matches. CDR1 MNHEY and CDR2 SMNVEV come from the germline V gene (reference sequence). CDR3 size: 15 residues. CDR3 DNA sequence: TGTGCCAGCAGTTTAGAAGGGACAGGGTTTTCACCCCTCCACTTT. As protein: CASSLEGTGFSPLHF.

This CDR3 is CASGSVGAYGYTF. The DNA for the CDR3 is TGTGCCAGTGGGTCTGTAGGGGCCTATGGCTACACCTTC. The genes are TRBV7-8 and TRBJ1-2, with D maybe TRBD1 (5 bases). CDR1 is SGHVS, CDR2 FQNEAQ, per germline. The CDR3 runs 13 residues. The V gene lost 9 bases and the J gene lost 4 bases, with 15 bases spanning the gap.

J is TRBJ2-7 and V is TRBV18, with unresolved D. The CDR3 runs 14 residues. Germline lookup yields CDR1 KGHSH and CDR2 LQKENI. V lost 2 bases and J lost 3, with 11 bases in between. Here the CDR3 DNA reads TGTGCCAGCTCACCATCAGAATCTCTCTACGAGCAGTACTTC. Its translation: CASSPSESLYEQYF.

The CDR3: CASRPGTAAPGEQFF. The CDR3 coding sequence is TGTGCCAGCAGGCCCGGGACAGCGGCCCCGGGTGAGCAGTTCTTC. V and J are TRBV2 and TRBJ2-1, with 7 bases lining up with TRBD1. Losses at the gene ends were 6 bases for V and 9 bases for J; bases not matched to a gene: 14. Germline loops: CDR1 SNHLY, CDR2 FYNNEI. This CDR3 is 15 amino acids long.

This chain uses TRBV5-6 with TRBJ1-1, with 7 positions matching TRBD1. Germline trimming cut 4 bases from V and 3 bases from J; bases unmatched to any gene: 9. CDR3 length equals 15 residues. Germline CDR1 is SGHDT and CDR2 is YYEEEE. The chain's CDR3 is CASSQHTGVDTEAFF. CDR3 nucleotide sequence: TGTGCCAGCAGCCAACACACAGGGGTCGACACTGAAGCTTTCTTT. Full variable domain (missing parts from reference TRBV5-6 and TRBJ1-1): DAGVTQSPTHLIKTRGQQVTLRCSPKSGHDTVSWYQQALGQGPQFIFQYYEEEERQRGNFPDRFSGHQFPNYSSELNVNALLLGDSALYLCASSQHTGVDTEAFFGQGTRLTVV.

With regard to this clone: One end of the junction does not line up with germline, which may come from a read error. The DNA for the CDR3 is TGTTCCAGCAGCCTGGTCGGTCCTGAGAACACCGGGGAGCTGTTTTTT. Residues: CSSSLVGPENTGELFF. The chain couples TRBV7-9 to TRBJ2-2; no clear D. There are 16 residues in the CDR3. The germline gives CDR1 SEHNR, CDR2 FQNEAQ (reference sequence).